This T cell receptor (beta chain) was sequenced for a study of T cell repertoires and Cas9 in healthy adults. For the study at large: Multi-effector potency, cytotoxicity and lineage were assessed in SpCas9-reactive CD4 and CD8 T cells. Study-wide results and limits: Reportedly, SpCas9-reactive effector T cell proliferation and function were mitigated by SpCas9-reactive Tregs in vitro.

The CDR3 loop spans 16 amino acids. V lost 2 bases to trimming and J lost 7 bases, with 15 bases between them. The germline V gene encodes CDR1 MNHNY and CDR2 SVGAGI (reference sequence). As to this clone: Its antigen is unidentified.

The table came from immunoSEQ multiplex PCR; TCRdb's copy has only in-frame clones and leaves some out. The data hold approximately 16,000 clones, with approximately 91% observed a single time. Sequenced input: Tregs (CD4+, CD25+, CD127-, CD137-, CD154-) from PBMCs; culture status not recorded. This receptor was obtained from a human donor in good health. The rearrangement joins TRBV6-6 to TRBJ1-6; D is perhaps TRBD1 (6 bases). CDR3 sequence reads: CASSYPRGSRNSPLHF. In nucleotides, the CDR3 is TGTGCCAGCAGTTACCCTAGGGGGAGTAGGAATTCACCCCTCCACTTT.